This T cell receptor (beta chain) stems from a study of PD-L1 blockade in urothelial cancer. Study-wide points: A pretreatment blood TCR clonality that fell below the median predicted better progression-free and overall survival.

The CDR3 length is 12 residues. The J segment lost 7 bases and the V segment lost 6 bases, leaving 2 bases of the junction unmatched. Germline CDR1 and CDR2: SNHLY and FYNNEI. Each patient's cancer was a locally advanced or metastatic urothelial carcinoma. Clones were read by immunoSEQ multiplex PCR, and TCRdb kept only the in-frame ones, dropping some. The sample shows about 20,000 clones, approximately 86% of them seen only once. In regard to this clone: Its antigen is currently unknown.

The specimen was PBMCs, collected around atezolizumab (anti-PD-L1) treatment. The receptor was derived from a man aged 45-65 years with urothelial cancer. J is TRBJ2-7 and V is TRBV2; TRBD2 matches at 11 bases. The CDR3 region is CASRRLAGEQYF. CDR3 DNA sequence: TGTGCCAGCAGGCGACTAGCGGGAGAGCAGTACTTC.